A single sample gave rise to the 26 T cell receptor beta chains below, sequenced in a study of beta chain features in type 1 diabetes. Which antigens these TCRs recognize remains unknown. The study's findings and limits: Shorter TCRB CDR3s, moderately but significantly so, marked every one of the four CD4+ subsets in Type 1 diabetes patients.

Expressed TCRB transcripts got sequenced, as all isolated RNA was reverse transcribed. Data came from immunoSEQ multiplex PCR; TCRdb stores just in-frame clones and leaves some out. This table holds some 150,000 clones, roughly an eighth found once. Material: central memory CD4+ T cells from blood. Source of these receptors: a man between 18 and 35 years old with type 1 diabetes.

The CDR3 nucleotides read TGTGCCAGCAGTTTACAGGGCCCCTGGAATGAGCAGTTCTTC. Translated, it gives CASSLQGPWNEQFF. The V and J genes are TRBV28 and TRBJ2-1; tentatively, D is TRBD1 (5 bases). This CDR3 is 14 amino acids long. V lost 2 bases, J lost 7 bases, and 12 bases lay in between. The germline gives CDR1 MDHEN, CDR2 SYDVKM. Supplemented by reference TRBV28 and TRBJ2-1, the full variable domain reads DVKVTQSSRYLVKRTGEKVFLECVQDMDHENMFWYRQDPGLGLRLIYFSYDVKMKEKGDIPEGYSVSREKKERFSLILESASTNQTSMYLCASSLQGPWNEQFFGPGTRLTVL.

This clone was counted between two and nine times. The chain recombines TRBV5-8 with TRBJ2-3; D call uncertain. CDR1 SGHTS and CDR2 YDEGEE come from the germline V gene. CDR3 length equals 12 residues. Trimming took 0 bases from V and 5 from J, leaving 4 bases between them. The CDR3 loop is CASSLEGDTQYF. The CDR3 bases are TGTGCCAGCAGCTTGGAGGGAGATACGCAGTATTTT.

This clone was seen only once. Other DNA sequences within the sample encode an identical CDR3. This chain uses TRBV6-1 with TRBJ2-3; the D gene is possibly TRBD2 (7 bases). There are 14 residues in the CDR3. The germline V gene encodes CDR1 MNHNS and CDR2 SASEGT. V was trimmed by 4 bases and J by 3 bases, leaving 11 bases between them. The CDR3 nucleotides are TGTGCCAGCAGTGGGGGGGGGCCGACAGATACGCAGTATTTT. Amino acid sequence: CASSGGGPTDTQYF.

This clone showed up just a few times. This CDR3 reads CASSLQAGVGGYTF. In nucleotides, the CDR3 is TGTGCCAGCAGCCTTCAGGCGGGAGTGGGCGGCTACACCTTC. The rearrangement uses TRBV13 and TRBJ1-2; no definite D call. CDR3 size: 14 residues. Germline V lookup: CDR1 PRHDT, CDR2 FYEKMQ (reference sequence). Trimming took off 5 bases at V and 8 bases at J, with 18 bases between the two ends. Drawing the rest from reference TRBV13 and TRBJ1-2, the complete variable domain is AAGVIQSPRHLIKEKRETATLKCYPIPRHDTVYWYQQGPGQDPQFLISFYEKMQSDKGSIPDRFSAQQFSDYHSELNMSSLELGDSALYFCASSLQAGVGGYTFGSGTRLTVV.

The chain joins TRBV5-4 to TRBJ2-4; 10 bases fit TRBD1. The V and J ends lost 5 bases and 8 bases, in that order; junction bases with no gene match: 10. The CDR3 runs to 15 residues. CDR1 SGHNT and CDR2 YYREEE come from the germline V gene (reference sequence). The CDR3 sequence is CASSLAGQGTYIQYF. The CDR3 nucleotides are TGTGCCAGCAGTTTAGCGGGACAGGGGACATACATTCAGTACTTC.

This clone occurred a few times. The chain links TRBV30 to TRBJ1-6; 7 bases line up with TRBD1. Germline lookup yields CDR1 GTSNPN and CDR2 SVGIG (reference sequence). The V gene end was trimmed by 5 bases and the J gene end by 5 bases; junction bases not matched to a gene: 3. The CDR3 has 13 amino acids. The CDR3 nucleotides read TGTGCCTGGTCAGGACAGGATAATTCACCCCTCCACTTT. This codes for CAWSGQDNSPLHF.

CDR3 bases: TGCGCCAGCAGCTTTACCGGGACAGGGGATAATGAGCAGTTCTTC. The encoded protein is CASSFTGTGDNEQFF. The rearrangement links TRBV5-1 to TRBJ2-1, with TRBD1 identical over 10 bases. The CDR3 contains 15 residues. The germline V gene encodes CDR1 SGHRS and CDR2 YFSETQ. J was trimmed by 7 bases and V by 2 bases; bases with no gene match: 6.

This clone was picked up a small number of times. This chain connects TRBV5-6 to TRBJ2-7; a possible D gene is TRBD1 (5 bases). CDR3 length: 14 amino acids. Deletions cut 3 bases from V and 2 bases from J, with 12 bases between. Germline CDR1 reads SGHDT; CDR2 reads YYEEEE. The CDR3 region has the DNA TGTGCCAGCAGCTCCCCAACCAGGGCCTACGAGCAGTACTTC. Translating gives CASSSPTRAYEQYF.

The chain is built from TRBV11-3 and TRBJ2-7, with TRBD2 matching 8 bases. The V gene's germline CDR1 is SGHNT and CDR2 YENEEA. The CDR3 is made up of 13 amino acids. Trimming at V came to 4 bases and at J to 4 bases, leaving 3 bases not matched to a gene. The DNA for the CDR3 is TGTGCCAGCAGCTCCAGCGGGGGTTACGAGCAGTACTTC. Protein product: CASSSSGGYEQYF.

As DNA, the CDR3 is TGTGCCACCCGTCGGGCAGCCAACACAGATACGCAGTATTTT. Translation gives CATRRAANTDTQYF. The rearrangement joins TRBV6-6 to TRBJ2-3; D is undetermined. Trimming removed 10 bases from V and 2 bases from J, with 16 bases in between. CDR1 is MNHNY, CDR2 SVGAGI, per germline (reference sequence). The CDR3 is 14 amino acids.

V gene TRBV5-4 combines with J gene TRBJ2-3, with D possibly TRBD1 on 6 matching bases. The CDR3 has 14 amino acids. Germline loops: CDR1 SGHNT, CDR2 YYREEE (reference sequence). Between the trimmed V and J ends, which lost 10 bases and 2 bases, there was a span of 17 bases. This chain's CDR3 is CALSRDTFTDTQYF. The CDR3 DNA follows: TGTGCCCTGTCCAGGGACACTTTCACAGATACGCAGTATTTT.

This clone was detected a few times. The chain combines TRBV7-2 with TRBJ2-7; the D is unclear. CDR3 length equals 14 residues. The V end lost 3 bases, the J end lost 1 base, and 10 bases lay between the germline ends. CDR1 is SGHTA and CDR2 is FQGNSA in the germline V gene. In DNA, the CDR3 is TGTGCCAGCAGCTTGGGGATCTCGTCCTACGAGCAGTACTTC. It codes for CASSLGISSYEQYF.

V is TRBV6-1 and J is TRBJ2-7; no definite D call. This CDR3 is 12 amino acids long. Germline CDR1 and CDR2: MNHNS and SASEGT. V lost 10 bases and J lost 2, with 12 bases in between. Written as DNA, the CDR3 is TGTGCCACCCGGACGGCTACCTACGAGCAGTACTTC. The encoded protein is CATRTATYEQYF.

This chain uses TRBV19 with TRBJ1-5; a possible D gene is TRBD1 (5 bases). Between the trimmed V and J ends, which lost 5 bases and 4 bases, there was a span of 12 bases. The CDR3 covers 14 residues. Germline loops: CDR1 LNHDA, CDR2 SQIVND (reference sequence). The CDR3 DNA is TGTGCCAGTAGTCGGGACGGCCGGAATCAGCCCCAGCATTTT. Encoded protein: CASSRDGRNQPQHF.

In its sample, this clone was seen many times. The CDR3 loop reads CATSRGTSHEQFF. In DNA, the CDR3 is TGTGCCACCAGCAGAGGGACTAGCCATGAGCAGTTCTTC. The gene calls are TRBV15 and TRBJ2-1; 8 nucleotides align to TRBD2. V gave up 1 base and J gave up 8 bases; unmatched junction bases: 1. CDR1 and CDR2 from the germline V gene are LNHNV and YYDKDF (reference sequence). The CDR3 covers 13 residues.

CDR3 protein: CASSIGGPNEQFF. The CDR3 bases are TGTGCCAGTAGTATCGGGGGACCCAATGAGCAGTTCTTC. The chain has TRBV19 and TRBJ2-1, with D possibly TRBD2 on 6 matching bases. CDR1 and CDR2 (germline): LNHDA, SQIVND (reference sequence). Deletions cut 3 bases from V and 6 bases from J, with 9 bases between. The length of the CDR3 is 13 residues.

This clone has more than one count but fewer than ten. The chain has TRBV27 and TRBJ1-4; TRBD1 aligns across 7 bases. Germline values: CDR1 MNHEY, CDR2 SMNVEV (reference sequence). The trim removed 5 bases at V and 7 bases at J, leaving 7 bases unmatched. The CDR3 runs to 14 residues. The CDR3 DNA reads TGTGCCAGCAGTCCGGGGACAGCCGTTGAAAAACTGTTTTTT. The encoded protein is CASSPGTAVEKLFF.

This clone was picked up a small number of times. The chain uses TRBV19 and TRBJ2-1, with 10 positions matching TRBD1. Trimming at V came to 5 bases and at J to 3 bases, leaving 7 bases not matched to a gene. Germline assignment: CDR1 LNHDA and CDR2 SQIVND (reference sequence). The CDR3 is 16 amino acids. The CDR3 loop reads CASSLGTGDFYNEQFF. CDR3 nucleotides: TGTGCCAGTAGTTTGGGGACAGGGGATTTCTACAATGAGCAGTTCTTC.

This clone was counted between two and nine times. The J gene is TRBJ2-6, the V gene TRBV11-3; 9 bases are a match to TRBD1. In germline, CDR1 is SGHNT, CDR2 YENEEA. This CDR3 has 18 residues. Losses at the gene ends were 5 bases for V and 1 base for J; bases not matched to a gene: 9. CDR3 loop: CASSVQGASLSGANVLTF. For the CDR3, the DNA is TGTGCCAGCAGCGTACAGGGGGCGAGTCTATCTGGGGCCAACGTCCTGACTTTC.

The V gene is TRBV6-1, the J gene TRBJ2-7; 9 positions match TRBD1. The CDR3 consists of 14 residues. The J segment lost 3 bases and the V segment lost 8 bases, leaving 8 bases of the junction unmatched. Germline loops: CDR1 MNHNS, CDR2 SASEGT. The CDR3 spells CASCDTGGSYEQYF. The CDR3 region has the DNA TGTGCCAGCTGCGATACAGGGGGCAGCTACGAGCAGTACTTC.

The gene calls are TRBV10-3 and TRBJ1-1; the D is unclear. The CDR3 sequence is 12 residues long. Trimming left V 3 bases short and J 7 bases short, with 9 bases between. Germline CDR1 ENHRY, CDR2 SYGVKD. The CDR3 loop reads CAISDREFEAFF. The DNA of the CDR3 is TGTGCCATCAGTGACCGGGAGTTTGAAGCTTTCTTT.

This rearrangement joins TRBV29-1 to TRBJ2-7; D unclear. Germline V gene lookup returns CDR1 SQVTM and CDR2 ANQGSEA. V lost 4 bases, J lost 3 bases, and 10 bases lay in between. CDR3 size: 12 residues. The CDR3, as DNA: TGCAGCGTTGGGTACACAGACTACGAGCAGTACTTC. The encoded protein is CSVGYTDYEQYF.

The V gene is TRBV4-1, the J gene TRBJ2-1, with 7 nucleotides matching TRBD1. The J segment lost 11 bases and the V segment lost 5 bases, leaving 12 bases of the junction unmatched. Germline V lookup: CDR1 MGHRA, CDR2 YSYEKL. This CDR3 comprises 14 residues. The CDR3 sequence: CASSKTNRGWQQFF. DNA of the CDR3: TGCGCCAGCAGCAAAACAAACAGGGGATGGCAGCAGTTCTTC.

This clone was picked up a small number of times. CDR3: CATEGQSRGETQYF. DNA of the CDR3: TGTGCCACTGAGGGACAATCGAGGGGAGAGACCCAGTACTTC. The rearrangement uses TRBV19 and TRBJ2-5; TRBD1 might be the D (6 bases). V lost 10 bases, J lost 4 bases, and 19 bases lay in between. This CDR3 is built from 14 residues. Germline V gene lookup returns CDR1 LNHDA and CDR2 SQIVND (reference sequence).

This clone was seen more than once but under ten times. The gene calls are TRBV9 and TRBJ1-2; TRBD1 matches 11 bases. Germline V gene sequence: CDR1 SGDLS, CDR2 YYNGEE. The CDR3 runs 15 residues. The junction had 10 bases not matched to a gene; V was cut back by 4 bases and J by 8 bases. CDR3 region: CASSSTGTGGRGYTF. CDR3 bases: TGTGCCAGCAGCTCCACCGGGACAGGGGGTCGAGGCTACACCTTC.

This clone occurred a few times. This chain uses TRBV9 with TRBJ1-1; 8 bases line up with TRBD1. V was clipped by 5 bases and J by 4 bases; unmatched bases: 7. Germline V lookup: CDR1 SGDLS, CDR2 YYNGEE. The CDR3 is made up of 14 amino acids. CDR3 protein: CASSADRARTEAFF. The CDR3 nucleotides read TGTGCCAGCAGTGCGGACAGGGCTCGCACTGAAGCTTTCTTT.